This TCR beta chain was found in a study of CD8 T cells in Susac syndrome. Study information: Intravenous immunoglobulin alone or corticosteroids were being given to patients with Susac syndrome at blood draw, unless they were therapy-naive.

Random hexamers served to reverse transcribe roughly 0.45 to 1 ug RNA. TCRdb itself ran the immunoSEQ multiplex PCR reads through MiXCR, one entry per CDR3 protein. The sample contains about 80,000 distinct CDR3 sequences, about 92% of which appear only once. CDR3 length: 12 amino acids. The V gene lost 2 bases and the J gene lost 5 bases, with 6 bases spanning the gap. Germline V gene data show CDR1 as MNHEY and CDR2 as SVGEGT. Sequencing targeted TCR beta in T cells from blood (CD8+ and CD4+). Through negative isolation, CD4+ and CD8+ T cells were obtained, while TEMRA cells were enriched using FACS.

The sample comprised CD4+ T cells from PBMCs. This chain links TRBV6-2 or TRBV6-3 with TRBJ1-2; no clear D gene. This clonotype was obtained from a human donor with Susac syndrome. Here the CDR3 reads CASSYGPYGYTF. In nucleotides, the CDR3 is TGTGCCAGCAGTTACGGACCTTATGGCTACACCTTC.